This note documents a single T cell receptor beta chain sequence. Participants were aged roughly 18 to 89 years from about two dozen US areas. These data are taken from a study of blood T cell repertoires in COVID-19. On the study more broadly: From T cells, B-cell-depleted T cells, or PBMCs came the material, which was cDNA or gDNA.

Data came from immunoSEQ multiplex PCR; TCRdb stores just in-frame clones and leaves some out. The sample has roughly 250,000 clones; approximately 90% are singletons. The CDR3 sequence is 17 residues long. The V and J ends lost 4 bases and 3 bases respectively, with 20 bases between them. Germline CDR1 is SGHDT and CDR2 is YYEEEE. The receptor's source is a woman in her thirties with acute COVID-19. The chain employs TRBV5-6 and TRBJ1-5; D possibly corresponds to TRBD1 (6 bases). The sequencing input was PBMCs or T cells enriched from blood (not recorded which). CDR3 DNA sequence: TGTGCCAGCAGCCGACTGGACAGCGTCAACCCCAATCAGCCCCAGCATTTT. Translating it yields CASSRLDSVNPNQPQHF. Based on the CDR3 plus reference TRBV5-6 and TRBJ1-5, the full variable domain is DAGVTQSPTHLIKTRGQQVTLRCSPKSGHDTVSWYQQALGQGPQFIFQYYEEEERQRGNFPDRFSGHQFPNYSSELNVNALLLGDSALYLCASSRLDSVNPNQPQHFGDGTRLSIL.